Included here is one T cell receptor beta chain sequence, with context. The source of the sample is a study of T cell responses to AZD1222 COVID-19 vaccine. Clones were read by immunoSEQ multiplex PCR, and TCRdb kept only the in-frame ones, dropping some. Seen here are about 160,000 clones, 91% observed once, and the top ten hold less than 5.5%. Germline assignment: CDR1 LGHDT and CDR2 YNNKEL (reference sequence). The V and J ends lost 2 bases and 13 bases respectively, with 11 bases between them. This CDR3 is built from 11 residues. This TCR was sampled from an adult in good health. The input for sequencing was peripheral blood, taken on day 0 of AZD1222 vaccination. The chain uses TRBV3-1 (or the pseudogene TRBV3-2) and TRBJ1-2; D uncertain. The CDR3 region is CASSQKGGFTF. In DNA, the CDR3 is TGTGCCAGCAGCCAAAAGGGAGGGTTCACCTTC.